This TCR beta chain was identified in a study of blood T cell repertoires in COVID-19. Study-wide background: The United States, Italy and Spain supplied acute and convalescent COVID-19 samples.

Symptom resolution, clearance, or two negative PCRs marked the recovered donors of Cohort 3. Original data processing: Amplified reference gene primers provided the basis for estimating nucleated cell counts. The method was immunoSEQ multiplex PCR; TCRdb's version includes in-frame clones alone and lacks a portion of them. Clonal size and the V and J genes are those of that table, whereas D and trimming came from the DNA. The table shows fewer than 250,000 clones, with roughly four fifths occurring only once. Germline V gene lookup returns CDR1 LGHDT and CDR2 YNNKEL (reference sequence). This CDR3 has 15 residues. Trimming cost V 1 base and J 2 bases; bases outside gene matches: 4.

This TCR derives from a man in his 60s who had recovered from COVID-19. Sequenced: PBMCs or T cells enriched from blood (not recorded which). J is TRBJ2-7 and V is TRBV3-1 (or the pseudogene TRBV3-2); 8 bases line up with TRBD2. DNA for the CDR3: TGTGCCAGCAGCCAAGGGACTAGCCAAGCCTACGAGCAGTACTTC. Translating it yields CASSQGTSQAYEQYF.